The clone carrying this T cell receptor beta chain was recorded a few times. The target antigen is unknown. The source of the sample is a study of beta chain features in type 1 diabetes. Study-level findings and limits: VDJ junctions sequenced from type 1 diabetes patients showed fewer insertions and more deletions. The study found moderately but significantly shorter TCRB CDR3s in all four CD4+ subsets of Type 1 diabetes patients. Resolution of whether HLA type affects TCRB rearrangement was not achieved here.

This CDR3 contains 17 residues. Unmatched junction bases numbered 6, after V lost 0 bases and J lost 6 bases. Per the germline V gene, CDR1 is SGHRS and CDR2 is YFSETQ. Expressed TCRB transcripts were sequenced after all isolated RNA was converted to cDNA. The protocol was immunoSEQ multiplex PCR, while the TCRdb copy is restricted to in-frame clones and leaves out a portion. The repertoire holds more than 300,000 clones, with around 13% as singletons. This chain links TRBV5-1 with TRBJ2-2; 12 positions agree with TRBD2. The sequenced material came from naive CD4+ T cells from blood. This clonotype was sampled from a man between 18 and 35 years old in good health. The CDR3 is CASSLEASGGASGELFF. CDR3 nucleotide sequence: TGCGCCAGCAGCTTGGAGGCTAGCGGGGGGGCCTCCGGGGAGCTGTTTTTT.